A single T cell receptor (beta chain) is shown here with its context. The antigen is unknown. This record comes from a study of chemoradiotherapy in HPV16-positive cancers. Clones were read by immunoSEQ multiplex PCR, and TCRdb kept only the in-frame ones, dropping some. The table shows fewer than 6,500 clones, with 75% to 95% occurring only once. Trimming removed 3 bases from V and 4 bases from J, with 9 bases in between. Germline V gene sequence: CDR1 GTSNPN, CDR2 SVGIG (reference sequence). This CDR3 has 13 residues. Findings and limits, study-wide: Candidate HPV-specific clones and E7-related TCR motifs grew in tumor during treatment.

Samples were taken several times over chemoradiotherapy. The chain joins TRBV30 to TRBJ2-2; D gene unclear. The source was blood, collected from a patient who underwent chemoradiotherapy. The origin of this receptor is a human donor with HPV-associated anogenital cancer. The CDR3 DNA is TGTGCCTGGAGGGTTCGGTCCACCGGGGAGCTGTTTTTT. Encoded protein: CAWRVRSTGELFF.